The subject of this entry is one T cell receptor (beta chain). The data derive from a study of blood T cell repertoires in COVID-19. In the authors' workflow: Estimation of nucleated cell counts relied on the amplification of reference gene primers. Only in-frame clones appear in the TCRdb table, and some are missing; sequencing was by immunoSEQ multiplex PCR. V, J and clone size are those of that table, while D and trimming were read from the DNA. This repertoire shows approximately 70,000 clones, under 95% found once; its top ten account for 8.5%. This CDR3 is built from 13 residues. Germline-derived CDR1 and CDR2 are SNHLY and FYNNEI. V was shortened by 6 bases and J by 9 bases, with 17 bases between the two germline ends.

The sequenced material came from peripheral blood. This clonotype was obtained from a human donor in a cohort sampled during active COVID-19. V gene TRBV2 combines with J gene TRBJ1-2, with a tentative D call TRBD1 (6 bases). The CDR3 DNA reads TGTGCCAGCAGGCCTACAGGGTATAGGAGCTACACCTTC. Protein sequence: CASRPTGYRSYTF. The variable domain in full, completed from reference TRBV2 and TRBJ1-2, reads EPEVTQTPSHQVTQMGQEVILRCVPISNHLYFYWYRQILGQKVEFLVSFYNNEISEKSEIFDDQFSVERPDGSNFTLKIRSTKLEDSAMYFCASRPTGYRSYTFGSGTRLTVV.